The clone carrying this T cell receptor beta chain was detected many times. The target antigen is unknown. This record comes from a study of tumor-infiltrating lymphocytes in primary liver carcinoma. The CDR3 covers 13 residues. Unmatched junction bases numbered 1, after V lost 1 base and J lost 6 bases. Germline loops: CDR1 SGHAT, CDR2 FQDESV (reference sequence). Whole-study findings and limits: Among the pair types, tumor region pairs showed more overlap than tumor-adjacent and tumor-blood pairs.

TCR beta cDNA was prepared out of about 530 ng total RNA by means of a constant-region primer. Slightly modified ARM-PCR served as the procedure for the TCR beta libraries. These libraries came from three rounds of nested multiplex PCR. A C-beta reverse primer and TRBV1-TRBV30 forward primers served in each of the first two PCR rounds, at approximately 10 cycles apiece. One entry per CDR3 protein, called by TCRdb with MiXCR from the multiplex PCR reads. Of roughly 180,000 distinct CDR3 sequences listed, approximately 60% were seen once; the top ten hold 70% to 80%. Germline DNA was extracted alongside blood RNA, which was obtained from unsorted whole blood.

The source of this sequence is a middle-aged man with primary liver carcinoma and hepatitis B virus infection. The V gene is TRBV11-1, the J gene TRBJ1-1, with 8 bases identical to TRBD1. The sequenced sample consisted of peripheral blood. CDR3 region: CASSLEQGAEAFF. The CDR3 DNA follows: TGTGCCAGCAGCTTAGAACAGGGGGCTGAAGCTTTCTTT.